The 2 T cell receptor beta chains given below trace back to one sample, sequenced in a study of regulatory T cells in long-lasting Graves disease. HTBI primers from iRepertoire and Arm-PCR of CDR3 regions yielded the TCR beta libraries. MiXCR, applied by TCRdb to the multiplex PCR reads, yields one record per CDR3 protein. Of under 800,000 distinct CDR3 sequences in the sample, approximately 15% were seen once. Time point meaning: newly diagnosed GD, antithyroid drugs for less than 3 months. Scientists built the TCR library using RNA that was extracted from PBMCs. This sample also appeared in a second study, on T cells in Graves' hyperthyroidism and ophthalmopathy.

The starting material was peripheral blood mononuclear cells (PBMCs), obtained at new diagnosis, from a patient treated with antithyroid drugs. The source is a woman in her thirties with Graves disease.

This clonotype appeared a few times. CDR3 loop: CASRKTGGVEQFF. DNA of the CDR3: TGTGCCAGCAGGAAGACAGGGGGCGTGGAGCAGTTCTTC. This chain connects TRBV6-2 or TRBV6-3 to TRBJ2-1; 10 bases match TRBD1. CDR3 size: 13 residues. The germline V gene encodes CDR1 MNHEY and CDR2 SVGEGT. Losses at the gene ends were 6 bases for V and 10 bases for J; bases not matched to a gene: 6.

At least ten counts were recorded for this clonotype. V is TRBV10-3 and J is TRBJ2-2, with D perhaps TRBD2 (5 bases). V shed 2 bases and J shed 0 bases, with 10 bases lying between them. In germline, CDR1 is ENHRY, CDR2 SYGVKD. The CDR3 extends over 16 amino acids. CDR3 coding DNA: TGTGCCATCAGTGAGAGGGTAGCGACGAACACCGGGGAGCTGTTTTTT. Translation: CAISERVATNTGELFF.